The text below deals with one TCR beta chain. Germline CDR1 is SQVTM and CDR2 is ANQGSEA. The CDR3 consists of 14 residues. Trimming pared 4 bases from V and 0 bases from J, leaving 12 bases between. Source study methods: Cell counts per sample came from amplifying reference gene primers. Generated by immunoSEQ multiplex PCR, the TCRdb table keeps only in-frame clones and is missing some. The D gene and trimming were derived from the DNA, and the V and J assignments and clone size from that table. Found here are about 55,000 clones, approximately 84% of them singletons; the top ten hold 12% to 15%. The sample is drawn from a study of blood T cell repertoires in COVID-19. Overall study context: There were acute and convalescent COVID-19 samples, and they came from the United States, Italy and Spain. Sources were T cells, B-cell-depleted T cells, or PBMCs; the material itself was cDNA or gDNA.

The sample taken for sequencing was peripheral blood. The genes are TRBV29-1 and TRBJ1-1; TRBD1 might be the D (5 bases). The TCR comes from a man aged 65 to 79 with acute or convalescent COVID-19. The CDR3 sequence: CSVGRVGVNTEAFF. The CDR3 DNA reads TGCAGCGTTGGCAGGGTGGGCGTGAACACTGAAGCTTTCTTT.